This record looks at one T cell receptor beta chain sequence and its context. The data were obtained in a study of blood T cell repertoires in COVID-19. This CDR3 is built from 15 residues. The germline gives CDR1 SGHRS, CDR2 YFSETQ. V was shortened by 2 bases and J by 6 bases, with 18 bases between the two germline ends. TCRdb's table, derived via immunoSEQ multiplex PCR, lists solely in-frame clones and lacks some. The sample includes approximately 200,000 clones, 70% to 90% seen only once; the top ten take less than 3.5%. This sequence joins TRBV5-1 and TRBJ2-7; a possible D gene is TRBD2 (6 bases). This clonotype was obtained from a man aged 25-45 years with COVID-19, enrolled during active disease. Input material: peripheral blood. CDR3 in DNA: TGCGCCAGCAGCTTTAGGGCCGAGGGAGGATTCGAGCAGTACTTC. This encodes CASSFRAEGGFEQYF.